The clone carrying this T cell receptor beta chain was recorded a few times. Its target is unknown. The data stem from a study of OX40 agonist ivuxolimab in advanced cancers. The wider study: Patients enrolled in dose escalation were diagnosed with hepatocellular carcinoma, melanoma, renal cell or head and neck cancer.

V dropped 6 bases and J dropped 0 bases, with 14 bases sitting between them. This CDR3 is 15 amino acids long. From germline, CDR1 is LNHDA and CDR2 SQIVND (reference sequence). At cycle 4 day 1, cycle 7 day 1, and baseline, blood was sampled. Clones were sequenced by immunoSEQ multiplex PCR, and TCRdb holds only the in-frame ones, with some missing. The data show more than 75,000 clones, roughly 84% seen once. General study points: Clonal expansion by week 6 occurred in CD4+ and CD8+ blood T cells (at 0.1 to 3.0 mg/kg). Average numbers of expanded clones were greater in CD8+ T cells than in CD4+.

The TCR sequence derives from an adult with an advanced solid tumor such as melanoma, head and neck, liver or kidney cancer. The chain couples TRBV19 to TRBJ1-1; tentative D call: TRBD1 (6 bases). The sequencing used CD4+ or CD8+ T cells sorted from blood, collected in a trial of the OX40 agonist ivuxolimab. The chain's CDR3 is CASRSGHPMNTEAFF. For the CDR3, the DNA is TGTGCCAGTAGATCGGGACACCCCATGAACACTGAAGCTTTCTTT.